The rows below give T cell receptor beta chains drawn from one sample of a study of control samples from healthy donors and cancer patients. The method was immunoSEQ multiplex PCR; TCRdb's version includes in-frame clones alone and lacks a portion of them. Here the sample spans about 92,000 clones, roughly 78% being singletons. The sample comprised blood. These receptors came from a woman in her fifties or sixties in good health. Both conserved end residues are part of each CDR3. D genes are given only for firm matches. Expanded clones are given a class, and other clones once, few, many or no size at all.

abundance,v_gene,j_gene,d_gene,CDR3aa,CDR3nt
.,TRBV5-3,TRBJ1-2,.,CARSLLIFRPEAGGYTF,TGTGCCAGAAGCTTGTTAATATTTCGACCTGAAGCGGGTGGCTACACCTTC
.,TRBV19,TRBJ1-1,.,CASPSWGGEAFF,TGTGCCAGTCCCAGTTGGGGCGGTGAAGCTTTCTTT
.,TRBV7-2,TRBJ2-1,TRBD2,CASTLTSGAYNEQFF,TGTGCCAGCACCCTGACTAGCGGGGCCTACAATGAGCAGTTCTTC
.,TRBV29-1,TRBJ2-7,TRBD2,CSAHTSGGNSYEQYF,TGCAGCGCCCATACTAGCGGGGGGAACTCCTACGAGCAGTACTTC
.,TRBV7-2,TRBJ2-3,.,CASSPAQLGFAGTQYF,TGTGCCAGCAGCCCAGCGCAGTTAGGGTTTGCCGGTACGCAGTATTTT
.,TRBV12-3/TRBV12-4,TRBJ1-5,.,CASALGEQPQHF,TGTGCCAGCGCTCTAGGGGAACAGCCCCAGCATTTT
.,TRBV18,TRBJ2-2,.,CATHKMGTGELFF,TGTGCCACCCATAAGATGGGCACCGGGGAGCTGTTTTTT
.,TRBV2,TRBJ2-7,TRBD2,CASTGGRGDEQYF,TGTGCCAGCACGGGAGGGAGAGGCGACGAGCAGTACTTC
.,TRBV6-4,TRBJ2-4,.,CASSDSGKGTKNIQYF,TGTGCCAGCAGTGACTCCGGAAAGGGAACCAAAAACATTCAGTACTTC
.,TRBV7-2,TRBJ1-2,.,CASSLNWGGYGYTF,TGTGCCAGCAGCTTAAATTGGGGGGGCTATGGCTACACCTTC
.,TRBV12-3/TRBV12-4,TRBJ1-1,.,CASSQQWNTEAFF,TGTGCCAGCAGCCAGCAGTGGAACACTGAAGCTTTCTTT
.,TRBV2,TRBJ2-1,.,CASKTGLTNYNEQFF,TGTGCCAGTAAAACCGGACTAACTAACTACAATGAGCAGTTCTTC
.,TRBV10-2,TRBJ1-2,.,CASSDGGLYGYTF,TGCGCCAGCAGTGACGGGGGACTCTATGGCTACACCTTC
.,TRBV29-1,TRBJ1-1,TRBD1,CSVEWEGARAAFF,TGCAGCGTTGAATGGGAGGGGGCCCGAGCGGCTTTCTTT
few,TRBV28,TRBJ1-1,.,CASSLGLTEAFF,TGTGCCAGCAGTTTGGGCCTCACTGAAGCTTTCTTT
few,TRBV5-1,TRBJ2-5,TRBD1,CASSSGQGGVETQYF,TGCGCCAGCAGCTCGGGACAGGGGGGTGTAGAGACCCAGTACTTC
.,TRBV28,TRBJ2-7,.,CASSSATSPVYEQYF,TGTGCCAGCAGTTCCGCAACTAGCCCCGTTTACGAGCAGTACTTC
.,TRBV4-3,TRBJ1-3,.,CASSQDFGSGNTIYF,TGCGCCAGCAGCCAAGATTTCGGCTCTGGAAACACCATATATTTT
few,TRBV10-1,TRBJ2-5,.,CASSGGTRETQYF,TGCGCCAGCAGTGGAGGTACTAGGGAGACCCAGTACTTC
few,TRBV7-9,TRBJ2-7,TRBD1,CASSSTRQGSYEQYF,TGTGCCAGCAGCTCCACACGACAGGGTTCCTACGAGCAGTACTTC
once,TRBV13,TRBJ2-4,.,CASRDLMNIQYF,TGTGCCAGCAGGGACCTGATGAACATTCAGTACTTC
.,TRBV5-4,TRBJ2-3,TRBD2,CASSFTSGRDTQYF,TGTGCCAGCAGCTTTACTAGCGGGAGAGATACGCAGTATTTT
few,TRBV19,TRBJ1-5,.,CASSKSFKDQPQHF,TGTGCCAGTAGTAAGTCGTTTAAGGATCAGCCCCAGCATTTT
.,TRBV18,TRBJ1-3,.,CASSPAGEAGNTIYF,TGTGCCAGCTCACCAGCGGGGGAGGCTGGAAACACCATATATTTT
once,TRBV5-1,TRBJ1-5,.,CASSFYQPQHF,TGCGCCAGCAGCTTCTATCAGCCCCAGCATTTT
.,TRBV2,TRBJ1-2,.,CASSVGRAGYTF,TGTGCCAGCAGTGTAGGCAGGGCTGGCTACACCTTC
.,TRBV5-6,TRBJ1-4,.,CASSLAGSGEKLFF,TGTGCCAGCAGCTTGGCCGGGTCAGGAGAGAAACTGTTTTTT
.,TRBV10-3,TRBJ1-5,.,CAISESGSNQPQHF,TGTGCCATCAGTGAGTCGGGTAGCAATCAGCCCCAGCATTTT
.,TRBV11-2,TRBJ2-3,TRBD1,CASSLDSGQLDTQYF,TGTGCCAGCAGCTTAGATTCGGGACAGTTAGATACGCAGTATTTT
.,TRBV18,TRBJ1-2,.,CASSPRGNNYGYTF,TGTGCCAGCTCACCAAGGGGAAATAACTATGGCTACACCTTC
.,TRBV19,TRBJ2-1,.,CASSLGGGGVYNEQFF,TGTGCCAGTAGTTTAGGGGGCGGGGGCGTCTACAATGAGCAGTTCTTC
.,TRBV11-2,TRBJ1-6,.,CASSLLSSPLHF,TGTGCCAGCAGCCTTCTGAGTTCACCCCTCCACTTT
.,TRBV5-4,TRBJ2-2,TRBD2,CASSPGLAGPSNTGELFF,TGTGCCAGCAGCCCGGGACTAGCGGGACCATCGAACACCGGGGAGCTGTTTTTT
.,TRBV24-1,TRBJ2-7,.,CATSLGSSYEQYF,TGTGCCACCAGCCTCGGGAGTTCCTACGAGCAGTACTTC
.,TRBV7-9,TRBJ1-1,TRBD1,CASSPLTGVRTEAFF,TGTGCCAGCAGCCCGCTGACAGGGGTTCGGACTGAAGCTTTCTTT
.,TRBV7-2,TRBJ1-2,TRBD1,CASSLEETGVYGYTF,TGTGCCAGCAGCTTAGAGGAGACAGGGGTTTATGGCTACACCTTC
.,TRBV28,TRBJ1-5,.,CASSPSQGSNQPQHF,TGTGCCAGCAGTCCCTCGCAGGGTTCAAATCAGCCCCAGCATTTT
.,TRBV2,TRBJ2-2,.,CASSETGPRGTGELFF,TGTGCCAGCAGTGAAACTGGCCCCCGGGGCACCGGGGAGCTGTTTTTT
.,TRBV12-5,TRBJ2-5,TRBD2,CASGSGGGPTETQYF,TGTGCTAGTGGTTCGGGGGGAGGGCCAACGGAGACCCAGTACTTC
.,TRBV6-6,TRBJ1-5,.,CASSWDGPGPQHF,TGTGCCAGCAGTTGGGACGGCCCAGGGCCCCAGCATTTT
.,TRBV24-1,TRBJ2-1,.,CATSDSSGGEWNEQFF,TGTGCCACCAGTGATTCCAGCGGCGGCGAGTGGAATGAGCAGTTCTTC
few,TRBV21-1,TRBJ2-5,.,CASSKSPQASGRMETQYF,TGTGCCAGCAGCAAAAGCCCCCAGGCTAGCGGGAGGATGGAGACCCAGTACTTC
.,TRBV5-1,TRBJ2-5,TRBD2,CASSLGLAGEETQYF,TGCGCCAGCAGCTTAGGTCTAGCGGGGGAAGAGACCCAGTACTTC
.,TRBV5-1,TRBJ1-3,TRBD1,CASSLAALGQGGNTIYF,TGCGCCAGCAGCTTGGCCGCTCTTGGACAGGGGGGAAACACCATATATTTT
once,TRBV6-6,TRBJ2-1,.,CASSLGGSYNEQFF,TGTGCCAGCAGTTTAGGCGGCTCCTACAATGAGCAGTTCTTC
.,TRBV10-1,TRBJ2-5,TRBD2,CASSDGGGDQETQYF,TGCGCCAGCAGTGATGGCGGGGGGGACCAAGAGACCCAGTACTTC
.,TRBV6-5,TRBJ2-1,TRBD2,CASSWTLAGGRNEQFF,TGTGCCAGCAGTTGGACACTAGCGGGGGGGAGGAATGAGCAGTTCTTC
.,TRBV3-1/TRBV3-2,TRBJ2-3,.,CASSQVWSTDTQYF,TGTGCCAGCAGCCAAGTCTGGAGCACAGATACGCAGTATTTT
.,TRBV3-1/TRBV3-2,TRBJ2-6,.,CASSPYAGSDSGANVLTF,TGTGCCAGCAGCCCCTACGCAGGGTCCGACTCTGGGGCCAACGTCCTGACTTTC
.,TRBV5-5,TRBJ1-4,.,CASSFLQGPNEKLFF,TGTGCCAGCAGCTTTCTACAGGGCCCTAATGAAAAACTGTTTTTT
.,TRBV5-1,TRBJ1-1,.,CASSPMQGGTEAFF,TGCGCCAGCAGCCCCATGCAGGGAGGCACTGAAGCTTTCTTT
few,TRBV18,TRBJ1-5,.,CASRREGQNQPQHF,TGTGCCAGTCGTCGGGAGGGTCAGAATCAGCCCCAGCATTTT
.,TRBV6-2/TRBV6-3,TRBJ2-7,.,CASSYLLEPYEQYF,TGTGCCAGCAGTTATTTATTAGAGCCCTACGAGCAGTACTTC